Below, 7 T cell receptor beta chains from the same sample are listed, as sequenced in a study of a mutant IDH1 vaccine in newly diagnosed glioma. Antigens of these TCRs are unknown. Measured with immunoSEQ multiplex PCR; TCRdb has only the in-frame clones, and not every one. The sample holds about 21,000 clones, roughly nine tenths seen once. Time point defined: week 11, during vaccination. Doses comprised 300 ug of mutant IDH1 20-mer peptide each, plus topical imiquimod. The input for sequencing was PBMCs, taken from a glioma patient whose treatment included an IDH1 peptide vaccine. The receptor set was obtained from a woman aged 40 to 50 with glioma.

The V call is TRBV12-5, the J call TRBJ2-7; TRBD2 might be the D (7 bases). V was clipped by 2 bases and J by 7 bases, with 12 bases between them. Germline assignment: CDR1 LGHNT and CDR2 FRNRAP. CDR3 length equals 13 residues. CDR3 coding DNA: TGTGCTAGTGGTTTGAAGGGAGGGGGGGAGCAGTACTTC. Translating gives CASGLKGGGEQYF.

DNA for the CDR3: TGTGCCTGGACTAGCGGGAACACCGGGGAGCTGTTTTTT. Encoded protein: CAWTSGNTGELFF. The chain couples TRBV30 to TRBJ2-2; the match to TRBD2 covers 7 bases. V dropped 4 bases and J dropped 1; count of bases not matched to a gene: 0. CDR1 is GTSNPN, CDR2 SVGIG, per germline (reference sequence). The CDR3 extends over 13 amino acids.

In DNA, the CDR3 is TGCAGCGTAAAGGGGGGTTCTTACTACGAGCAGTACTTC. Translation gives CSVKGGSYYEQYF. The chain uses TRBV29-1 and TRBJ2-7, with D perhaps being TRBD1 or TRBD2 (6 bases each). V lost 6 bases and J lost 3, with 15 bases in between. CDR1 SQVTM and CDR2 ANQGSEA come from the germline V gene. CDR3 length: 13 amino acids.

This chain uses TRBV2 with TRBJ2-3; D is possibly TRBD2 (5 bases). Trimming took off 1 base at V and 0 bases at J, with 5 bases between the two ends. CDR3 size: 14 residues. CDR1 is SNHLY, CDR2 FYNNEI, per germline. The CDR3 loop reads CASSEGGSTDTQYF. CDR3 DNA sequence: TGTGCCAGCAGTGAAGGCGGGAGCACAGATACGCAGTATTTT.

The CDR3 DNA reads as TGTGCCATCAGAAGCCAGGCCCTCTCTGGAAACACCATATATTTT. It codes for CAIRSQALSGNTIYF. The chain links TRBV10-3 to TRBJ1-3; unclear D gene. Germline lookup yields CDR1 ENHRY and CDR2 SYGVKD. V lost 6 bases and J 0 bases, leaving 12 bases between the germline ends. This CDR3 has 15 amino acids.

This chain joins TRBV5-1 and TRBJ1-3; D not resolved. Germline assignment: CDR1 SGHRS and CDR2 YFSETQ. The CDR3 is 15 amino acids. V dropped 0 bases and J dropped 0 bases, with 7 bases sitting between them. The CDR3 region is CASSLGGSSGNTIYF. For the CDR3, the DNA is TGCGCCAGCAGCTTGGGAGGGAGCTCTGGAAACACCATATATTTT.

The chain employs TRBV2 and TRBJ1-5; D unresolved. The CDR3 has 15 residues. Per the germline V gene, CDR1 is SNHLY and CDR2 is FYNNEI. The V end lost 1 base, the J end lost 6 bases, and 13 bases lay between the germline ends. DNA for the CDR3: TGTGCCAGCAGTGAAGGCGAGGTGGTGGGTCAGCCCCAGCATTTT. This gives the protein CASSEGEVVGQPQHF.